The present T cell receptor beta chain was sequenced within a study of cytomegalovirus exposure and HLA in healthy donors. Study-wide background: Earlier, 90 million to 140 million unique TCR beta sequences were recovered from around 180 million T cells by an analysis. Notes on the study in general: A previous analysis found most TCR beta V segments productive roughly 87% or roughly 30% of the time. According to a later analysis, donors in an Asian-associated ancestry cluster reportedly had fewer N-insertions than the 666-donor mean. The likely origin of a cluster of highly shared sequence variants was a sequencing artifact.

The PCR was carried out with 60 Vbeta primers and 13 Jbeta primers. This table comes from immunoSEQ multiplex PCR, and its TCRdb copy is limited to in-frame clones, with some not included. This table has approximately 88,000 clones, around 79% appearing once. The V gene end was trimmed by 0 bases and the J gene end by 4 bases; junction bases not matched to a gene: 8. CDR1 and CDR2 (germline): SGHRS, YFSETQ. This CDR3 contains 16 residues. Details on this clone: Antigen: not known.

Specimen: PBMCs. The clonotype was recovered from a man between 18 and 35 years old in good health and CMV-seropositive. The genes are TRBV5-1 and TRBJ2-7; 9 nucleotides match TRBD1. CDR3 sequence (DNA): TGCGCCAGCAGCTTGGCCAGGGGACAGGGTTTATACGAGCAGTACTTC. Protein: CASSLARGQGLYEQYF.